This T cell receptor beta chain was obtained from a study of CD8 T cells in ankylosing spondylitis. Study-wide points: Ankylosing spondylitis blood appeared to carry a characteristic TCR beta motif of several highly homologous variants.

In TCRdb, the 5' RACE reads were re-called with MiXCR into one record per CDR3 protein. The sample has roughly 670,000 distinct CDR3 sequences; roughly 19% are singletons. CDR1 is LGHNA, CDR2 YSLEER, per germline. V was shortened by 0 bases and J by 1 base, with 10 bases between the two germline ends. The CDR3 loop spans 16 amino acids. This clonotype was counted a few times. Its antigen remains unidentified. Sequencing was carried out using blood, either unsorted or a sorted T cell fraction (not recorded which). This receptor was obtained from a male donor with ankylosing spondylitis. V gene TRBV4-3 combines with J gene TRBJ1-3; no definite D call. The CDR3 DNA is TGCGCCAGCAGCCAAGATCGACTTCTTTCTGGAAACACCATATATTTT. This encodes CASSQDRLLSGNTIYF.